This is a list of T cell receptor beta chains from one sample in a study of cytomegalovirus exposure and HLA in healthy donors. Sequencing was performed with immunoSEQ multiplex PCR; in TCRdb, only in-frame clones are kept and a portion is missing. Recorded for this sample: under 100,000 clones. The sequenced material came from PBMCs. These receptors were collected from a man aged 25-45 years in good health and CMV-seronegative. Both conserved end residues are part of each CDR3. D genes are given only for firm matches. Clone size is given for some rows only: seen once, a few or many times, or a class if the clone is expanded.

-	TRBV7-9	TRBD2	TRBJ2-5	CASSLASGTVQETQYF	TGTGCCAGCAGCTTAGCCAGCGGGACTGTACAAGAGACCCAGTACTTC
-	TRBV11-3	-	TRBJ2-5	CASSQGTNQETQYF	TGTGCCAGCAGCCAAGGGACAAACCAAGAGACCCAGTACTTC
-	TRBV7-9	-	TRBJ1-1	CASSLSAVGTEAFF	TGTGCCAGCAGCTTATCCGCGGTCGGCACTGAAGCTTTCTTT
-	TRBV29-1	TRBD1	TRBJ1-2	CSVGDRGIVNYGYTF	TGCAGCGTGGGGGACAGGGGGATAGTTAACTATGGCTACACCTTC
-	TRBV25-1	-	TRBJ1-1	CASSEYPHTEAFF	TGTGCCAGCAGTGAATATCCTCACACTGAAGCTTTCTTT
-	TRBV7-9	TRBD2	TRBJ2-1	CASRLAGEDNEQFF	TGTGCCAGCAGATTAGCGGGGGAGGACAATGAGCAGTTCTTC
-	TRBV7-2	TRBD2	TRBJ2-1	CASSQGATGLAQFF	TGTGCCAGCAGCCAAGGAGCGACGGGACTAGCTCAGTTCTTC
-	TRBV10-2	TRBD1	TRBJ1-6	CASRDRDSPLHF	TGCGCCAGCAGGGACAGGGATTCACCCCTCCACTTT
-	TRBV30	-	TRBJ1-1	CAWQETVGTEAFF	TGTGCCTGGCAAGAGACAGTGGGGACTGAAGCTTTCTTT
-	TRBV13	-	TRBJ2-7	CASSLVPRGVSEQYF	TGTGCCAGCAGCTTAGTCCCCAGGGGGGTCTCCGAGCAGTACTTC
-	TRBV7-8	-	TRBJ2-7	CASSLAVRGGYEQYF	TGTGCCAGCAGCTTAGCGGTCCGGGGAGGCTACGAGCAGTACTTC
-	TRBV9	-	TRBJ1-2	CASSVAAGNGYTF	TGTGCCAGCAGCGTAGCAGCAGGGAATGGCTACACCTTC
-	TRBV7-3	TRBD2	TRBJ2-3	CASSLTGTSGRLTDTQYF	TGTGCCAGCAGCTTAACGGGAACTAGCGGGAGGCTAACAGATACGCAGTATTTT
-	TRBV7-2	-	TRBJ2-7	CASSLAASDYEQYF	TGTGCCAGCAGCTTAGCGGCTAGCGACTACGAGCAGTACTTC
-	TRBV27	-	TRBJ1-2	CASSLISGEGPYGYTF	TGTGCCAGCAGTTTAATATCAGGGGAGGGACCCTATGGCTACACCTTC
-	TRBV2	-	TRBJ1-1	CAASSMIGATEAFF	TGTGCCGCCAGCTCGATGATAGGGGCGACTGAAGCTTTCTTT
-	TRBV15	-	TRBJ1-4	CATSSQSRNEKLFF	TGTGCCACCAGCTCACAGAGTCGGAATGAAAAACTGTTTTTT
-	TRBV5-1	-	TRBJ2-3	CASSPGGPSASIDTQYF	TGCGCCAGCAGCCCCGGGGGGCCTAGTGCATCGATAGATACGCAGTATTTT
-	TRBV28	TRBD1	TRBJ2-7	CASSFRGLYEQYF	TGTGCCAGCAGTTTCAGGGGGCTATACGAGCAGTACTTC
-	TRBV25-1	TRBD2	TRBJ2-1	CASSEGLAAFSYNEQFF	TGTGCCAGCAGTGAGGGACTAGCGGCCTTTTCCTACAATGAGCAGTTCTTC
-	TRBV5-1	-	TRBJ2-2	CASSLQGQTGELFF	TGCGCCAGCAGCTTACAAGGACAGACCGGGGAGCTGTTTTTT
-	TRBV11-2	-	TRBJ2-1	CASSLDLMTGPYNEQFF	TGTGCCAGCAGCTTAGATCTAATGACAGGCCCCTACAATGAGCAGTTCTTC
large	TRBV6-4	-	TRBJ1-1	CASSAKGENTEAFF	TGTGCCAGCAGTGCCAAGGGGGAGAACACTGAAGCTTTCTTT
-	TRBV7-6	-	TRBJ2-7	CASSLEQGGSYEQYF	TGTGCCAGCAGCTTAGAACAGGGTGGTTCCTACGAGCAGTACTTC